The TCR beta chain described here comes from a study of T cell responses to AZD1222 COVID-19 vaccine. Note on this clone: The antigen remains unidentified.

Findings and limits, study-wide: Donors in the cohort were predominantly white British and more often female, and clonal diversity was possibly underestimated. No repertoire was sampled before or during the peak T cell response, only after it. When two AZD1222 doses had been given, Spike-specific TCR breadth and depth rose.

The CDR3 is 15 residues long. Trimming took 7 bases from V and 11 from J, leaving 21 bases between them. CDR1 and CDR2 (germline): MDHEN, SYDVKM. Researchers grouped second doses given at about 4 or about 12 weeks into one pool. Sequencing used immunoSEQ multiplex PCR; TCRdb keeps in-frame clones, though not all of them. The sample comprises 100,000 or so clones, approximately 92% of which are singletons, and approximately 40% rests with the top ten. The sample in question was peripheral blood, obtained 28 days after the second AZD1222 dose. The TCR was taken from an adult who received the AZD1222 COVID-19 vaccine. The genes are TRBV28 and TRBJ1-6, with D possibly TRBD1 on 5 matching bases. CDR3 DNA sequence: TGTGCCAGCACCTTAACAACAGGCTCCGGGCCACCCCTCCACTTT. Translating gives CASTLTTGSGPPLHF. Using reference TRBV28 and TRBJ1-6 for the parts outside the CDR3, the full variable domain is DVKVTQSSRYLVKRTGEKVFLECVQDMDHENMFWYRQDPGLGLRLIYFSYDVKMKEKGDIPEGYSVSREKKERFSLILESASTNQTSMYLCASTLTTGSGPPLHFGNGTRLTVT.